This T cell receptor (beta chain) stems from a study of early T cells in non-severe SARS-CoV-2 infection. Study in general: Unsorted whole blood bulk RNA was sequenced, with unpaired chains.

This clonotype was observed at least ten times. Its cognate antigen is unknown. The CDR3 contains 11 residues. V dropped 4 bases and J dropped 7 bases, with 9 bases sitting between them. Germline V CDR1 and CDR2: SGHRS, YFSETQ. Attached unique molecular identifiers marked individual cDNA molecules. TCRdb processed the 5' RACE reads anew with MiXCR; each CDR3 protein has one entry. The data hold tens of thousands of distinct CDR3 sequences, with approximately 7% observed a single time. Study-wide findings and caveats: The matching step, a VDJdb search, favored anti-spike CD8 responses and missed private and CD4 specificities.

Sequenced material: whole blood. This chain joins TRBV5-1 and TRBJ2-7; possible D gene TRBD1, 6 bases. This receptor was identified in an adult who was a healthcare worker with PCR-confirmed SARS-CoV-2 infection or an uninfected control (not recorded which). CDR3: CASSTGQEQYF. The CDR3 DNA sequence: TGCGCCAGCAGCACAGGGCAGGAGCAGTACTTC.